This TCR beta chain is drawn from a study of OX40 agonist ivuxolimab in advanced cancers. Study context: Enrollees could have had prior anti-PD-1, anti-PD-L1 or anti-CTLA-4 therapy, which about 42% had received.

Study-wide results and limits: On average, CD8+ T cells had more expanded clones than CD4+. CD4+ and CD8+ blood T cells expanded clonally by week 6 at 0.1 to 3.0 mg/kg.

About this clone: Its target is not known.

This table comes from immunoSEQ multiplex PCR, and its TCRdb copy is limited to in-frame clones, with some not included. The sample yields about 76,000 clones, about 89% seen once. From germline, CDR1 is LGHNT and CDR2 FRNRAP. The CDR3 is 14 residues long. Trimming took 5 bases from V and 4 from J, leaving 9 bases between them. The sequencing used CD4+ or CD8+ T cells sorted from blood, collected in a trial of the OX40 agonist ivuxolimab. This clonotype originated in an adult with an advanced solid tumor such as melanoma, head and neck, liver or kidney cancer. The chain has TRBV12-5 and TRBJ2-6; D might be TRBD1 (5 bases). The CDR3: CASGAGNGANVLTF. The CDR3 region has the DNA TGTGCTAGTGGTGCAGGGAACGGGGCCAACGTCCTGACTTTC.